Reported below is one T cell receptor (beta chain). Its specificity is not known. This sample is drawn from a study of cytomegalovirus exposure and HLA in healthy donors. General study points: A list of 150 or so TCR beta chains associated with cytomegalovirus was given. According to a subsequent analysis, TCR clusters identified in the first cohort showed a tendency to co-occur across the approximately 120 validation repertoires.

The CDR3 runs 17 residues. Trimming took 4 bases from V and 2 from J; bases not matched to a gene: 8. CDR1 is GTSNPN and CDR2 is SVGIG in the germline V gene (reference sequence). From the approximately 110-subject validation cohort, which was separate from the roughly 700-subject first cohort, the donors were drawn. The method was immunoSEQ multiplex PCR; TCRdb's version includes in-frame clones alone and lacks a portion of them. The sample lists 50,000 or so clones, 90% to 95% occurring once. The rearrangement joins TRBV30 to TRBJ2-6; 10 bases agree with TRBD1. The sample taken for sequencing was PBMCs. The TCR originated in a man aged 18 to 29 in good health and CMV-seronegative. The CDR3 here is CAWIADRGRAGANVLTF. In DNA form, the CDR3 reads TGTGCCTGGATCGCCGACAGGGGGCGGGCTGGGGCCAACGTCCTGACTTTC.